Below, 27 T cell receptor beta chains from the same sample are listed, as sequenced in a study of blood T cell repertoires in COVID-19. Sequenced by immunoSEQ multiplex PCR; TCRdb stores in-frame clones only, minus some. Of 30,000 to 45,000 clones listed, around 80% are singletons. What was sequenced was peripheral blood. Receptor source: a man aged 55 to 70 with active COVID-19.

The chain uses TRBV5-1 and TRBJ2-3; D possibly corresponds to TRBD2 (6 bases). This CDR3 has 18 residues. Germline CDR1 and CDR2: SGHRS and YFSETQ. The germline V and J ends were trimmed by 3 bases and 1 base, with 21 bases remaining between them. CDR3 coding DNA: TGCGCCAGCAGCTCTGGGTTGAGACTTAGCGGTGGCACAGATACGCAGTATTTT. As protein: CASSSGLRLSGGTDTQYF. Variable domain in full (rest from reference TRBV5-1 and TRBJ2-3): KAGVTQTPRYLIKTRGQQVTLSCSPISGHRSVSWYQQTPGQGLQFLFEYFSETQRNKGNFPGRFSGRQFSNSRSEMNVSTLELGDSALYLCASSSGLRLSGGTDTQYFGPGTRLTVL.

The CDR3 DNA reads TGTGCCAGCAGCCTGCCGATCCGCGGGAGGGCCCACGAGCAGTACTTC. Protein: CASSLPIRGRAHEQYF. The chain uses TRBV28 and TRBJ2-7, with 9 positions matching TRBD2. The V gene end was trimmed by 6 bases and the J gene end by 5 bases; junction bases not matched to a gene: 14. The germline CDR1 and CDR2 sequences are MDHEN and SYDVKM. The CDR3 is made up of 16 amino acids.

The V and J genes are TRBV4-2 and TRBJ1-1; 7 bases map to TRBD1. Germline CDR1 and CDR2: LGHNA and YNFKEQ. V gave up 0 bases and J gave up 0 bases; unmatched junction bases: 4. This CDR3 is 16 amino acids long. CDR3 protein: CASSQDYRGMNTEAFF. CDR3 DNA: TGTGCCAGCAGCCAAGATTACAGGGGCATGAACACTGAAGCTTTCTTT.

V usage is TRBV5-6 and J usage is TRBJ2-2; no firm D call. The CDR3 loop spans 12 amino acids. In germline, CDR1 is SGHDT, CDR2 YYEEEE. Trimming left V 4 bases short and J 5 bases short, with 6 bases between. DNA of the CDR3: TGTGCCAGCAGCGAGAGTACCGGGGAGCTGTTTTTT. The encoded protein is CASSESTGELFF.

A few counts support this clone. The chain carries TRBV7-5 and TRBJ1-5; TRBD1 is the table's D call and was not checked against the DNA. TRBV7-5 is a documented pseudogene. This CDR3 is built from 15 residues. CDR3 region: CARSSRDTYNQPQHF. CDR3 DNA: TGTGCCAGAAGCTCCCGGGACACGTACAATCAGCCCCAGCATTTT.

This clone has a handful of counts. The V call is TRBV2, the J call TRBJ1-5; D is unclear. V was clipped by 5 bases and J by 3 bases, with 8 bases between them. This CDR3 region has 13 residues. Germline-derived CDR1 and CDR2 are SNHLY and FYNNEI. The CDR3: CASSNSNNQPQHF. In DNA form, the CDR3 reads TGTGCCAGCAGTAACAGCAACAATCAGCCCCAGCATTTT. The full variable domain, with the rest looked up from reference TRBV2 and TRBJ1-5, is EPEVTQTPSHQVTQMGQEVILRCVPISNHLYFYWYRQILGQKVEFLVSFYNNEISEKSEIFDDQFSVERPDGSNFTLKIRSTKLEDSAMYFCASSNSNNQPQHFGDGTRLSIL.

This clone has a single count. This chain links TRBV3-1 (or the pseudogene TRBV3-2) with TRBJ2-7; 8 nucleotides align to TRBD2. Germline V gene sequence: CDR1 LGHDT, CDR2 YNNKEL (reference sequence). The CDR3 is made up of 14 amino acids. V lost 5 bases, J lost 2 bases, and 5 bases stayed unmatched. The CDR3 spells CASSSAAGAYEQYF. The CDR3 nucleotides are TGTGCCAGCAGCTCTGCAGCGGGAGCCTACGAGCAGTACTTC.

The sample holds a few counts of this clone. This chain's CDR3 is CASSVEDGRVPEKLFF. The CDR3 DNA reads as TGTGCCAGCAGCGTAGAGGACGGCAGGGTCCCAGAAAAACTGTTTTTT. The rearrangement links TRBV9 to TRBJ1-4; tentative D call: TRBD1 (5 bases). V dropped 0 bases and J dropped 8 bases, with 17 bases sitting between them. This CDR3 has 16 residues. Germline CDR1 is SGDLS and CDR2 is YYNGEE.

The chain is built from TRBV27 and TRBJ2-7, with TRBD1 identical over 8 bases. Germline assignment: CDR1 MNHEY and CDR2 SMNVEV (reference sequence). The CDR3 spans 13 residues. Trimming at V came to 5 bases and at J to 3 bases, leaving 3 bases not matched to a gene. The CDR3 bases are TGTGCCAGCAGTGAAGACAGGGGCTACGAGCAGTACTTC. Protein: CASSEDRGYEQYF.

V and J are TRBV28 and TRBJ2-3; 10 bases match TRBD1. Germline CDR1 reads MDHEN; CDR2 reads SYDVKM. V lost 6 bases to trimming and J lost 4 bases; unmatched junction nucleotides: 7. The CDR3 consists of 15 residues. CDR3: CASRSGTGVSDTQYF. CDR3 DNA sequence: TGTGCCAGCAGATCCGGGACAGGGGTATCAGATACGCAGTATTTT.

V and J are TRBV7-6 and TRBJ1-6, with TRBD1 as a possible D gene (6 bases). Trimming removed 5 bases at V and 2 bases at J, with 10 bases between. Germline V gives CDR1 SGHVS, CDR2 FNYEAQ. The CDR3 runs to 15 residues. The CDR3 coding sequence is TGTGCCAGCAGCGTACAGGGACCCTATAATTCACCCCTCCACTTT. As protein: CASSVQGPYNSPLHF.

The CDR3 region has the DNA TGTGCCAGCTCACCGGGACAGAACTCCTATAATTCACCCCTCCACTTT. Translating it yields CASSPGQNSYNSPLHF. This rearrangement joins TRBV18 to TRBJ1-6, with 7 positions matching TRBD1. This CDR3 region has 16 residues. CDR1 and CDR2 (germline): KGHSH, LQKENI. V gave up 3 bases and J gave up 0 bases; unmatched junction bases: 2.

This rearrangement joins TRBV7-9 to TRBJ1-1; 7 bases match TRBD1. The CDR3 totals 14 residues. CDR1 is SEHNR and CDR2 is FQNEAQ in the germline V gene (reference sequence). V dropped 3 bases and J dropped 1; count of bases not matched to a gene: 2. The DNA of the CDR3 is TGTGCCAGCAGCTTCGGACAGGCGAACACTGAAGCTTTCTTT. It specifies CASSFGQANTEAFF.

The chain carries TRBV28 and TRBJ1-4; no clear D gene. CDR1 is MDHEN and CDR2 is SYDVKM in the germline V gene. V lost 2 bases to trimming and J lost 7 bases, with 14 bases between them. There are 15 residues in the CDR3. The CDR3 DNA reads as TGTGCCAGCAGTTTAGTGGCCGCCTCGGGTGAAAAACTGTTTTTT. This sequence encodes CASSLVAASGEKLFF.

The chain links TRBV28 to TRBJ1-1; D is unclear. The CDR3 has 15 residues. The V end lost 5 bases, the J end lost 4 bases, and 17 bases lay between the germline ends. The germline CDR1 and CDR2 sequences are MDHEN and SYDVKM. CDR3 nucleotide sequence: TGTGCCAGCAGTCGATCAGACCCCGCGGGCACTGAAGCTTTCTTT. It is translated as CASSRSDPAGTEAFF.

This clone was seen only a few times. V gene TRBV2 combines with J gene TRBJ1-5; no definite D call. This CDR3 is built from 13 residues. The V end lost 3 bases, the J end lost 2 bases, and 5 bases lay between the germline ends. Germline V gene lookup returns CDR1 SNHLY and CDR2 FYNNEI. DNA for the CDR3: TGTGCCAGCAGTGACCAGGGCAATCAGCCCCAGCATTTT. Its protein is CASSDQGNQPQHF.

The J gene is TRBJ2-7, the V gene TRBV5-1, with 8 bases aligning to TRBD1. Germline CDR1 is SGHRS and CDR2 is YFSETQ. The CDR3 runs to 13 residues. V lost 4 bases, J lost 3 bases, and 3 bases stayed unmatched. As DNA, the CDR3 is TGCGCCAGCAGCCTCGACAGGGGCTACGAGCAGTACTTC. It translates to CASSLDRGYEQYF.

V is TRBV19 and J is TRBJ2-4; 8 bases align to TRBD2. Germline V gene data show CDR1 as LNHDA and CDR2 as SQIVND (reference sequence). The CDR3 is 16 amino acids. The trim removed 7 bases at V and 1 base at J, leaving 9 bases unmatched. In nucleotides, the CDR3 is TGTGCCAGTACCTCGGGGGGGGACTGGGCCAAAAACATTCAGTACTTC. Translated: CASTSGGDWAKNIQYF. Complete variable domain (other parts from reference TRBV19 and TRBJ2-4): DGGITQSPKYLFRKEGQNVTLSCEQNLNHDAMYWYRQDPGQGLRLIYYSQIVNDFQKGDIAEGYSVSREKKESFPLTVTSAQKNPTAFYLCASTSGGDWAKNIQYFGAGTRLSVL.

CDR3 bases: TGTGCCAGCAGCTCTACCGACAGGGGAGGCTATGGCTACACCTTC. It translates to CASSSTDRGGYGYTF. The chain has TRBV28 and TRBJ1-2, with TRBD1 matching over 8 bases. Unmatched junction bases numbered 10, after V lost 6 bases and J lost 4 bases. The CDR3 has 15 amino acids. Looked up from germline, CDR1 is MDHEN and CDR2 is SYDVKM.

The chain joins TRBV10-3 to TRBJ1-2, with a possible D match to TRBD1 (5 bases). The germline gives CDR1 ENHRY, CDR2 SYGVKD. This CDR3 spans 12 amino acids. V was clipped by 3 bases and J by 13 bases, with 15 bases between them. CDR3 nucleotides: TGTGCCATCAGTGATCTCCATTCGGGACTCACCTTC. It yields the protein CAISDLHSGLTF.

This chain joins TRBV10-3 and TRBJ2-5; 8 positions match TRBD2. Germline-derived CDR1 and CDR2 are ENHRY and SYGVKD. The CDR3 totals 12 residues. The CDR3 sequence: CASAGDEETQYF. CDR3 bases: TGTGCTTCAGCGGGGGACGAAGAGACCCAGTACTTC.

The chain combines TRBV5-1 with TRBJ2-7, with D possibly TRBD2 on 5 matching bases. The ends were cut back, 3 bases at V and 4 bases at J, with 11 bases in the middle. This CDR3 is 13 amino acids long. Germline-derived CDR1 and CDR2 are SGHRS and YFSETQ. DNA of the CDR3: TGCGCCAGCAGCTCCGGGGTGGAGTACGAGCAGTACTTC. It yields the protein CASSSGVEYEQYF.

The rearrangement links TRBV6-1 to TRBJ2-3; 10 positions agree with TRBD1. The CDR3 totals 15 residues. V shed 1 base and J 2 bases; nucleotides not matched to a gene: 0. The V gene's germline CDR1 is MNHNS and CDR2 SASEGT. CDR3 sequence: CASSEGQGATDTQYF. CDR3 coding DNA: TGTGCCAGCAGTGAAGGACAGGGGGCCACAGATACGCAGTATTTT.

The chain employs TRBV11-2 and TRBJ1-1; 7 bases align to TRBD1. The germline V gene encodes CDR1 SGHAT and CDR2 FQNNGV. The V and J ends lost 5 bases and 4 bases, in that order; junction bases with no gene match: 1. The CDR3 totals 12 residues. In DNA form, the CDR3 reads TGTGCCAGCAGCAGGGGGCCCACTGAAGCTTTCTTT. Translating gives CASSRGPTEAFF.

The rearrangement uses TRBV9 and TRBJ2-1; 10 positions match TRBD2. V lost 0 bases and J lost 8; bases outside the gene matches: 5. Germline CDR1 reads SGDLS; CDR2 reads YYNGEE. CDR3 length: 15 amino acids. DNA for the CDR3: TGTGCCAGCAGCGTAGGAGCTAGCGGGAGTGATGAGCAGTTCTTC. Amino acid sequence: CASSVGASGSDEQFF.

J is TRBJ2-7 and V is TRBV4-3; 9 bases are a match to TRBD1. Germline V gene data show CDR1 as LGHNA and CDR2 as YSLEER. CDR3 length equals 15 residues. Germline trimming cut 5 bases from V and 0 bases from J; bases unmatched to any gene: 5. The DNA of the CDR3 is TGCGCCAGCAGCATGGACAGGGGCGACTCCTACGAGCAGTACTTC. Its translation is CASSMDRGDSYEQYF.

V is TRBV5-5 and J is TRBJ1-6; tentatively, D is TRBD1 (5 bases). Germline CDR1 and CDR2: SGHKS and YYEKEE (reference sequence). Trimming removed 4 bases at V and 9 bases at J, with 14 bases between. The CDR3 runs to 14 residues. The CDR3 region is CASSPTDWGSPLHF. In nucleotides, the CDR3 is TGTGCCAGCAGCCCGACAGACTGGGGTTCACCCCTCCACTTT.